This T cell receptor (beta chain) emerged from a study of human T cells and chemical hapten exposure. Per the original data handling: A typical sample had roughly 87,000 TCRs, with about 20,000 to 700,000 overall. TCRdb redid the calling of the RACE reads with MiXCR, one entry per CDR3 protein. TCRdb assigned the V and J calls; the authors' analysis was not used. The sample lists approximately 80,000 distinct CDR3 sequences; about 9.4% were seen once. Trimming stripped 5 bases from V and 2 bases from J, with 18 bases between. CDR3 size: 16 residues. Germline values: CDR1 MNHNS, CDR2 SASEGT. Time point defined: patch test 2, 6 weeks after DPC sensitization. Regarding treatment: therapeutic diphenylcyclopropenone sensitization with weekly scalp DPC. Donors were 18 to 70-year-old alopecia patients suitable for DPC. General study findings and limits: Significantly more large CDR3 similarity clusters arose among expanded TCRs than among controls. Sensitizing with DPC caused no change in TCRs above 1 in 1000 frequency.

This clonotype was detected many times. What it recognizes is unknown. The sequence came from a woman aged 30 to 39 with alopecia areata. Some clones in this sample may be carry-over from other donors' samples. Material: whole blood, obtained in connection with sensitization to the hapten diphenylcyclopropenone (DPC). The rearrangement joins TRBV6-1 to TRBJ2-5, with D perhaps matching TRBD2 (6 bases). The CDR3 is CASSSPGGVLQETQYF. DNA for the CDR3: TGTGCCAGCAGTTCCCCTGGCGGGGTTTTGCAAGAGACCCAGTACTTC.